These 27 T cell receptor beta chains share one sample of origin, sequenced in a study of T cell repertoires in cytomegalovirus infection. In TCRdb, the reads were re-called with MiXCR into one record per CDR3 protein. The sample records hundreds of thousands of distinct CDR3 sequences, about 24% being singletons. The sample taken for sequencing was CD8+ T cells from PBMCs. The receptors were gathered from a human donor in good health (CMV status not recorded). Some clones in this sample may be carry-over from other donors' samples.

Details on this clonotype: The junction and the germline gene differ at one end; a read error may be behind it. This sequence joins TRBV28 and TRBJ2-5, with TRBD2 matching 7 bases. The CDR3 totals 17 residues. CDR1 and CDR2 from the germline V gene are MDHEN and SYDVKM. CDR3 amino acids: CASSTIRSGENEDTQYF. The CDR3 DNA reads TGTGCCAGCAGCACCATCCGGAGCGGGGAGAATGAAGATACCCAGTACTTC.

DNA of the CDR3: TGTGCCAGCAGCCCTCGGGGCAGGGGACTTCTATACGAGCAGTACGTC. Translation gives CASSPRGRGLLYEQYV. The rearrangement links TRBV28 to TRBJ2-7; possibly TRBD1 or TRBD2 for D (6 bases each). Germline CDR1 is MDHEN and CDR2 is SYDVKM. Trimming took off 6 bases at V and 4 bases at J, with 22 bases between the two ends. The CDR3 is made up of 16 amino acids.

The rearrangement links TRBV20-1 to TRBJ2-2; 7 nucleotides agree with TRBD2. The CDR3 is made up of 16 amino acids. Germline loops: CDR1 DFQATT, CDR2 SNEGSKA (reference sequence). V lost 6 bases and J lost 2; bases outside the gene matches: 12. CDR3 DNA sequence: TGCAGTGCCGGAGACTTAAGCGGGATTAACACCGGGGAGCTGTTTTTT. Protein: CSAGDLSGINTGELFF.

In its sample, this clonotype was seen a few times. The chain couples TRBV6-5 to TRBJ2-3, with 7 bases identical to TRBD2. J was trimmed by 4 bases and V by 0 bases; bases with no gene match: 4. This CDR3 region has 15 residues. Germline CDR1 is MNHEY and CDR2 is SVGAGI. The DNA of the CDR3 is TGTGCCAGCAGTTACTCGCTGGGGGGGGCAGATACGCAGTATTTT. It specifies CASSYSLGGADTQYF.

This clonotype was counted ten times or more. The rearrangement joins TRBV7-2 to TRBJ2-1; D possibly corresponds to TRBD1 (6 bases). The CDR3 contains 16 residues. The germline V and J ends were trimmed by 1 base and 4 bases, with 14 bases remaining between them. Germline V lookup: CDR1 SGHTA, CDR2 FQGNSA. As DNA, the CDR3 is TGTGCCAGCAGCTTAGTCCAGACAGGTCTTTACAATGAGCAGTTCTTC. Its translation is CASSLVQTGLYNEQFF.

This clonotype was seen ten or more times. The V and J genes are TRBV28 and TRBJ2-4, with 14 bases lining up with TRBD2. Per germline, CDR1 MDHEN and CDR2 SYDVKM. V trimming: 6 bases; J trimming: 1 base; junction bases outside the gene matches: 11. The length of the CDR3 is 19 residues. The CDR3 is CASSPPRLAGGPAKNIQYF. CDR3 coding DNA: TGTGCCAGCAGCCCCCCCCGACTAGCGGGGGGGCCGGCCAAAAACATTCAGTACTTC.

This clonotype has ten or more counts. V and J are TRBV7-2 and TRBJ2-3, with TRBD1 identical over 7 bases. The CDR3 consists of 16 residues. V lost 1 base and J lost 2; bases outside the gene matches: 6. Germline CDR1 and CDR2: SGHTA and FQGNSA. CDR3 protein: CASSLGTGVNTDTQYF. CDR3 bases: TGTGCCAGCAGCTTAGGAACAGGGGTTAACACAGATACGCAGTATTTT. Drawing the rest from reference TRBV7-2 and TRBJ2-3, the complete variable domain is GAGVSQSPSNKVTEKGKDVELRCDPISGHTALYWYRQSLGQGLEFLIYFQGNSAPDKSGLPSDRFSAERTGGSVSTLTIQRTQQEDSAVYLCASSLGTGVNTDTQYFGPGTRLTVL.

This clonotype occurred a few times. The CDR3 here is CASSLFWTGGWNTEAFF. The CDR3 nucleotides read TGTGCCAGCAGTTTGTTTTGGACAGGGGGCTGGAACACTGAAGCTTTCTTT. J is TRBJ1-1 and V is TRBV28; 11 bases fit TRBD1. This CDR3 is 17 amino acids long. From germline, CDR1 is MDHEN and CDR2 SYDVKM. With 3 bases clipped from V and 1 base from J, the junction kept 7 bases outside the gene matches.

DNA for the CDR3: TGTGCCAGCCAGGACAGAATCTACGAGCAGTACTTC. The encoded protein is CASQDRIYEQYF. The V and J genes are TRBV2 and TRBJ2-7; the D gene is possibly TRBD1 (6 bases). The CDR3 sequence is 12 residues long. V was cut by 8 bases and J by 3 bases, with 11 bases left in between. The germline V gene encodes CDR1 SNHLY and CDR2 FYNNEI.

A note on this clonotype: A junction end diverges from the germline sequence, so it may reflect a read error. The gene calls are TRBV7-3 and TRBJ2-3; D is undetermined. The CDR3 contains 15 residues. The germline CDR1 and CDR2 sequences are SGHTA and FQGTGA. The CDR3 sequence is CANSPRPAGTDTQYF. CDR3 coding DNA: TGTGCCAACAGCCCCCGACCCGCGGGCACAGATACGCAGTATTTT.

CDR3 in DNA: TGTGCCAGCAGCTGGGGTGTAGGACAGGTGAACACCGGGGAGCTGTTTTTT. This encodes CASSWGVGQVNTGELFF. V usage is TRBV7-9 and J usage is TRBJ2-2; 7 bases fit TRBD1. V lost 4 bases and J lost 1; bases outside the gene matches: 9. Germline V lookup: CDR1 SEHNR, CDR2 FQNEAQ (reference sequence). CDR3 length: 17 amino acids. The full variable domain, with the rest looked up from reference TRBV7-9 and TRBJ2-2, is DTGVSQNPRHKITKRGQNVTFRCDPISEHNRLYWYRQTLGQGPEFLTYFQNEAQLEKSRLLSDRFSAERPKGSFSTLEIQRTEQGDSAMYLCASSWGVGQVNTGELFFGEGSRLTVL.

The chain combines TRBV10-3 with TRBJ2-5; TRBD1 matches at 10 bases. The germline gives CDR1 ENHRY, CDR2 SYGVKD. This CDR3 is 14 amino acids long. V lost 9 bases to trimming and J lost 1 base; unmatched junction nucleotides: 5. CDR3 sequence (DNA): TGTGCCATTTGGACAGGGGGATTCCAAGAGACCCAGTACTTC. It codes for CAIWTGGFQETQYF.

Turning to this clonotype: A much larger clone sits a single nucleotide away, making a read error possible. The chain combines TRBV7-2 with TRBJ1-5; the D gene is possibly TRBD1 (5 bases). The CDR3 contains 15 residues. Germline CDR1 and CDR2: SGHTA and FQGNSA. This CDR3 is CASAWDGNGNQPHHF. CDR3 coding DNA: TGTGCCAGCGCTTGGGACGGGAATGGCAATCAGCCCCATCATTTT.

There are a few counts of this clonotype. This chain joins TRBV4-1 and TRBJ2-2, with D possibly being TRBD2 (6 bases). This CDR3 spans 14 amino acids. CDR1 MGHRA and CDR2 YSYEKL come from the germline V gene. Trimming left V 4 bases short and J 5 bases short, with 11 bases between. The CDR3 DNA is TGCGCCAGCAGCCTTGGACTAACTACCGGGGAGCTGTTTTTT. This codes for CASSLGLTTGELFF.

The chain couples TRBV20-1 to TRBJ2-7; D ambiguous. Germline CDR1 reads DFQATT; CDR2 reads SNEGSKA (reference sequence). The CDR3 has 14 amino acids. V was pared by 0 bases and J by 4 bases, with 13 bases between. CDR3 amino acids: CSARDRRVMYEQYF. In DNA, the CDR3 is TGCAGTGCTAGAGATCGACGGGTGATGTACGAGCAGTACTTC.

V usage is TRBV28 and J usage is TRBJ2-7; D possibly corresponds to TRBD2 (5 bases). The length of the CDR3 is 14 residues. Trimming stripped 5 bases from V and 0 bases from J, with 11 bases between. Germline CDR1 is MDHEN and CDR2 is SYDVKM. DNA of the CDR3: TGTGCCAGCAGTAACAGCGGTAGCTCCTACGAGCAGTACGTC. The encoded protein is CASSNSGSSYEQYV.

This clonotype was seen ten or more times. This chain connects TRBV7-9 to TRBJ1-1, with TRBD1 as a possible D gene (5 bases). Germline V gene lookup returns CDR1 SEHNR and CDR2 FQNEAQ (reference sequence). CDR3 length: 12 amino acids. Trimming took off 5 bases at V and 9 bases at J, with 13 bases between the two ends. Here the CDR3 reads CASSLGTGQAFF. CDR3 coding DNA: TGTGCCAGCAGCCTCGGGACCGGGCAAGCTTTCTTT.

This clonotype was seen just once. This may be a read error, as it is one base from a much larger clone. This chain connects TRBV12-3 or TRBV12-4 to TRBJ1-5; no firm D call. V was cut by 7 bases and J by 6 bases, with 13 bases left in between. The CDR3 sequence is 13 residues long. The CDR3 sequence is CASTWACSQPQHF. Here the CDR3 DNA reads TGTGCCAGCACCTGGGCGTGCTCTCAGCCCCAGCATTTT.

This clonotype was observed a handful of times. DNA for the CDR3: TGCGCCAGCAGCCCGGGACTAGCGGGGGGGCACCAAGAGACCCAGTACTTC. As protein: CASSPGLAGGHQETQYF. The chain combines TRBV4-1 with TRBJ2-5, with 16 bases lining up with TRBD2. Unmatched junction bases numbered 2, after V lost 4 bases and J lost 0 bases. Germline V gene sequence: CDR1 MGHRA, CDR2 YSYEKL. The CDR3 consists of 17 residues.

This clonotype was observed many times. The chain links TRBV7-8 to TRBJ2-1, with 10 positions matching TRBD1. The CDR3 contains 18 residues. The trim removed 2 bases at V and 4 bases at J, leaving 11 bases unmatched. Germline CDR1 is SGHVS and CDR2 is FQNEAQ. CDR3 DNA sequence: TGTGCCAGCAGCTTACACGAACCGGGACAGGGGATTTACAATGAGCAGTTCTTC. Its protein product is CASSLHEPGQGIYNEQFF. Drawing the rest from reference TRBV7-8 and TRBJ2-1, the complete variable domain is GAGVSQSPRYKVAKRGQDVALRCDPISGHVSLFWYQQALGQGPEFLTYFQNEAQLDKSGLPSDRFFAERPEGSVSTLKIQRTQQEDSAVYLCASSLHEPGQGIYNEQFFGPGTRLTVL.

This clonotype was picked up a small number of times. This sequence joins TRBV6-6 and TRBJ2-7; D call uncertain. The V gene's germline CDR1 is MNHNY and CDR2 SVGAGI (reference sequence). This CDR3 has 14 residues. Trimming cost V 5 bases and J 7 bases, with 18 bases left between them. The CDR3 coding sequence is TGTGCCAGCAGTGAGGTGTCCCTATATTGGGAGCAGTACTTC. It specifies CASSEVSLYWEQYF.

In regard to this clonotype: Here the CDR3 omits its conserved ending phenylalanine or tryptophan, so a read error is the likely source. The chain joins TRBV27 to TRBJ2-7, with 7 nucleotides matching TRBD2. This CDR3 comprises 13 residues. Trimming cost V 8 bases and J 6 bases; bases outside gene matches: 10. Germline V gene lookup returns CDR1 MNHEY and CDR2 SMNVEV (reference sequence). The CDR3 nucleotides read TGTGCCAGCGCACCCGGGGGGATTAGCGAGCAGTACCTC. Translated: CASAPGGISEQYL.

This clonotype was counted many times. The chain combines TRBV7-9 with TRBJ2-1, with 11 bases lining up with TRBD2. The junction had 3 bases not matched to a gene; V was cut back by 6 bases and J by 2 bases. Germline V gene sequence: CDR1 SEHNR, CDR2 FQNEAQ (reference sequence). CDR3 length: 15 amino acids. The CDR3 bases are TGTGCCAGCAGTTTGGGACTAGCGGCCTACAATGAGCAGTTCTTC. Protein sequence: CASSLGLAAYNEQFF.

The gene calls are TRBV25-1 and TRBJ2-2, with D maybe TRBD1 (5 bases). CDR1 and CDR2 (germline): MGHDK, SYGVNS. The ends were cut back, 5 bases at V and 8 bases at J, with 9 bases in the middle. The CDR3 sequence is 12 residues long. CDR3 nucleotide sequence: TGTGCCAGCAGTACGGCAGGGGGGGAGCTGTTTTTT. The encoded protein is CASSTAGGELFF.

This clonotype has only a few counts. The V gene is TRBV6-5, the J gene TRBJ1-1; 8 nucleotides match TRBD1. In germline, CDR1 is MNHEY, CDR2 SVGAGI. V lost 5 bases, J lost 0 bases, and 8 bases stayed unmatched. The CDR3 totals 16 residues. The CDR3 nucleotides read TGTGCCAGCAGTATTGGGACAGGACCTATGAACACTGAAGCTTTCTTT. It yields the protein CASSIGTGPMNTEAFF.

V is TRBV6-4 and J is TRBJ2-1; D remains ambiguous. Per the germline V gene, CDR1 is MRHNA and CDR2 is SNTAGT. The ends were cut back, 3 bases at V and 0 bases at J, with 12 bases in the middle. The CDR3 spans 16 residues. The CDR3 spells CASSDRDGSSYNEQFF. CDR3 nucleotide sequence: TGTGCCAGCAGTGATCGAGACGGGTCCTCCTACAATGAGCAGTTCTTC.

The gene calls are TRBV7-6 and TRBJ2-7; no firm D call. Trimming removed 1 base at V and 7 bases at J, with 11 bases between. CDR3 length equals 13 residues. Germline CDR1 and CDR2: SGHVS and FNYEAQ. CDR3 nucleotide sequence: TGTGCCAGCAGCTTAGGGGCCGATACAGAGCAGTACGTC. Translation gives CASSLGADTEQYV.